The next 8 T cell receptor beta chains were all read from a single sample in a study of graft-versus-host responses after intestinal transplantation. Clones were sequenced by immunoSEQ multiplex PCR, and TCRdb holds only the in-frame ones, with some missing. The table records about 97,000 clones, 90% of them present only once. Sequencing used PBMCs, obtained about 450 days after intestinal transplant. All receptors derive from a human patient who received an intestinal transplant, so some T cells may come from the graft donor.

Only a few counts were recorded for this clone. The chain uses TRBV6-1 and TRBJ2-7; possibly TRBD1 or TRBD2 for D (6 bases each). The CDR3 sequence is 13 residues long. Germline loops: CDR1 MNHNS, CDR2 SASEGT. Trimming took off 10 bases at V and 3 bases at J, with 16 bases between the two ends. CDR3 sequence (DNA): TGTGCCACCGCCTGGGGGGCGGACTACGAGCAGTACTTC. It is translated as CATAWGADYEQYF.

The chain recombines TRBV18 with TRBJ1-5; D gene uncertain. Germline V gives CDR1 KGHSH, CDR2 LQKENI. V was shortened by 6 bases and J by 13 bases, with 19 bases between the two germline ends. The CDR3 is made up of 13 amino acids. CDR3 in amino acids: CASSPADKGPQHF. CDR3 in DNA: TGTGCCAGCTCTCCGGCGGATAAGGGTCCGCAGCATTTT.

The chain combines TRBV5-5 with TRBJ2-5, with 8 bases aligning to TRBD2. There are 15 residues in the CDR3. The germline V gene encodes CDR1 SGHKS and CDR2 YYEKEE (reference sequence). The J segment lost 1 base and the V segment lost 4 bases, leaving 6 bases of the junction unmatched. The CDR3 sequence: CASSPPAGGQETQYF. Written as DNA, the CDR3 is TGTGCCAGCAGCCCCCCGGCGGGGGGCCAAGAGACCCAGTACTTC.

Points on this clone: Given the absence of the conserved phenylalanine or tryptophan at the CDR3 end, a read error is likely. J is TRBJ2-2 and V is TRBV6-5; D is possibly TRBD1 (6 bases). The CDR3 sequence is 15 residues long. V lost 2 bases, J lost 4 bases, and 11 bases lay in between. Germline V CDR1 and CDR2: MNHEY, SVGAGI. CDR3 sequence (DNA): TGTGCCAGCAGTTACGGGGGCGCGGGCACCGGGGAGCTGTTTCTT. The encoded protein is CASSYGGAGTGELFL.

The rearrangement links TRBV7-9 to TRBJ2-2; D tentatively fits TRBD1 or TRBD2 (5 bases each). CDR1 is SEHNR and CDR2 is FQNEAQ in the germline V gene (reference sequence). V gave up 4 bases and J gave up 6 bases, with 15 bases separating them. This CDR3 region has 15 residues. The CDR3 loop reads CASSWPGPRAGELFF. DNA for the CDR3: TGTGCCAGCAGCTGGCCGGGACCGCGGGCCGGGGAGCTGTTTTTT.

CDR3 in DNA: TGTGCCAGCAGCCCCGGGACTCCCTCAAGAGATACGCAGTATTTT. It translates to CASSPGTPSRDTQYF. The chain combines TRBV7-3 with TRBJ2-3; the D gene is possibly TRBD2 (6 bases). The CDR3 covers 15 residues. Germline-derived CDR1 and CDR2 are SGHTA and FQGTGA. V gave up 5 bases and J gave up 5 bases, with 17 bases separating them. The whole variable domain, remainder taken from reference TRBV7-3 and TRBJ2-3, is GAGVSQTPSNKVTEKGKYVELRCDPISGHTALYWYRQSLGQGPEFLIYFQGTGAADDSGLPNDRFFAVRPEGSVSTLKIQRTERGDSAVYLCASSPGTPSRDTQYFGPGTRLTVL.

The CDR3 reads CASSYTEAFF. CDR3 DNA sequence: TGTGCCAGCAGTTACACTGAAGCTTTCTTT. This chain joins TRBV6-6 and TRBJ1-1; D not resolved. CDR1 is MNHNY and CDR2 is SVGAGI in the germline V gene (reference sequence). CDR3 length: 10 amino acids. The ends were cut back, 2 bases at V and 5 bases at J, with 0 bases in the middle.

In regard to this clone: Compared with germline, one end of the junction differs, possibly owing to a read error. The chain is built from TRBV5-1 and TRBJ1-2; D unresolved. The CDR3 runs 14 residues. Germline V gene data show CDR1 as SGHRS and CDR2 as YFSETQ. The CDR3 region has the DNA TGCGCGAGCACGGTCGGGCAGACCAACTATGGCTACACCTTC. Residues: CASTVGQTNYGYTF.